Shown below are 25 T cell receptor beta chains from a single sample sequenced in a study of blood T cell repertoires in COVID-19. Assay used: immunoSEQ multiplex PCR; TCRdb lists only in-frame clones, some missing. The sample comprises under 250,000 clones, 75% to 85% of which are singletons, and over 4.5% rests with the top ten. The sequenced sample was peripheral blood. Receptors were obtained from a human donor in a cohort sampled during active COVID-19.

CDR3 nucleotides: TGTGCCAGCAGATTTACTAGCGGGGGCCTCTACGAGCAGTACTTC. This encodes CASRFTSGGLYEQYF. The genes are TRBV5-6 and TRBJ2-7; TRBD2 aligns across 11 bases. The germline CDR1 and CDR2 sequences are SGHDT and YYEEEE. Germline trimming cut 5 bases from V and 3 bases from J; bases unmatched to any gene: 7. The CDR3 runs to 15 residues.

This clone has just a few counts. The chain has TRBV27 and TRBJ2-3, with D maybe TRBD1 (5 bases). This CDR3 has 14 residues. Trimming pared 2 bases from V and 2 bases from J, leaving 8 bases between. Germline V lookup: CDR1 MNHEY, CDR2 SMNVEV (reference sequence). CDR3 in DNA: TGTGCCAGCAGTTTAAACAGGTACACAGATACGCAGTATTTT. Protein: CASSLNRYTDTQYF.

The table lists this clone with a count of one. V and J are TRBV11-3 and TRBJ2-3, with no clear D. The CDR3 extends over 15 amino acids. Germline V lookup: CDR1 SGHNT, CDR2 YENEEA. V was trimmed by 2 bases and J by 2 bases, leaving 11 bases between them. CDR3 loop: CASSLSAATTDTQYF. For the CDR3, the DNA is TGTGCCAGCAGCTTAAGCGCCGCAACCACAGATACGCAGTATTTT.

The sample holds a few counts of this clone. Other DNA sequences from this sample encode an identical CDR3 as well. The chain employs TRBV5-5 and TRBJ2-3, with D possibly matching TRBD2 (6 bases). Trimming cost V 1 base and J 2 bases, with 8 bases left between them. Germline V CDR1 and CDR2: SGHKS, YYEKEE (reference sequence). This CDR3 has 14 residues. The CDR3 region is CASSLRGTTDTQYF. For the CDR3, the DNA is TGTGCCAGCAGCTTGCGCGGGACCACAGATACGCAGTATTTT.

CDR3 sequence: CASIGTVNTEAFF. DNA of the CDR3: TGTGCCAGCATTGGGACAGTGAACACTGAAGCTTTCTTT. The chain couples TRBV28 to TRBJ1-1; TRBD1 agrees at 7 bases. Germline lookup yields CDR1 MDHEN and CDR2 SYDVKM. J was trimmed by 0 bases and V by 7 bases; bases with no gene match: 2. There are 13 residues in the CDR3.

J is TRBJ1-2 and V is TRBV2, with D possibly TRBD1 on 5 matching bases. Germline V gene lookup returns CDR1 SNHLY and CDR2 FYNNEI. There are 14 residues in the CDR3. V shed 2 bases and J shed 2 bases, with 9 bases lying between them. The CDR3: CASSEQGSNYGYTF. The CDR3 coding sequence is TGTGCCAGCAGTGAACAGGGTTCGAACTATGGCTACACCTTC.

This CDR3 reads CASSSIDRVDNEQFF. In DNA form, the CDR3 reads TGTGCCAGCAGTTCGATTGACAGGGTAGACAATGAGCAGTTCTTC. The V and J genes are TRBV27 and TRBJ2-1; TRBD1 matches 7 bases. With V trimmed by 4 bases and J by 5 bases, 8 bases remained unmatched. This CDR3 is built from 15 residues. Looked up from germline, CDR1 is MNHEY and CDR2 is SMNVEV (reference sequence).

This sequence joins TRBV12-3 or TRBV12-4 and TRBJ2-7; 7 bases map to TRBD1. V shed 11 bases and J 5 bases; nucleotides not matched to a gene: 12. CDR3 size: 13 residues. In DNA form, the CDR3 reads TGTGCCTGCGGGTGGACAGGCCGTCACGAGCAGTACTTC. Encoded protein: CACGWTGRHEQYF.

On this clone: One end of the junction does not line up with germline, which may come from a read error. The CDR3 protein is CASSLDHGNIEAFF. The DNA for the CDR3 is TGTGCCAGTAGCCTCGATCATGGCAACATTGAAGCTTTCTTT. The J gene is TRBJ1-1, the V gene TRBV19; no firm D call. Germline V gene data show CDR1 as LNHDA and CDR2 as SQIVND (reference sequence). The CDR3 has 14 residues.

The chain links TRBV5-1 to TRBJ1-6; unclear D gene. This CDR3 is built from 12 residues. Trimming pared 3 bases from V and 8 bases from J, leaving 6 bases between. From germline, CDR1 is SGHRS and CDR2 YFSETQ. This CDR3 is CASSSGDSPLHF. The CDR3 nucleotides are TGCGCCAGCAGCTCAGGTGATTCACCCCTCCACTTT.

V gene TRBV10-3 combines with J gene TRBJ2-5, with D uncertain. V lost 4 bases to trimming and J lost 5 bases, with 14 bases between them. Germline CDR1 is ENHRY and CDR2 is SYGVKD. The CDR3 covers 14 residues. CDR3 protein: CAISALEAAETQYF. CDR3 sequence (DNA): TGTGCCATCAGTGCCCTAGAGGCTGCGGAGACCCAGTACTTC.

The genes are TRBV5-1 and TRBJ2-2; 7 nucleotides align to TRBD2. CDR1 and CDR2 (germline): SGHRS, YFSETQ. The CDR3 runs 16 residues. The J segment lost 0 bases and the V segment lost 3 bases, leaving 5 bases of the junction unmatched. In DNA, the CDR3 is TGCGCCAGCAGCTGGGGGGGAGGGCCGAACACCGGGGAGCTGTTTTTT. Its protein product is CASSWGGGPNTGELFF. The full variable domain, rest sourced from reference TRBV5-1 and TRBJ2-2, is KAGVTQTPRYLIKTRGQQVTLSCSPISGHRSVSWYQQTPGQGLQFLFEYFSETQRNKGNFPGRFSGRQFSNSRSEMNVSTLELGDSALYLCASSWGGGPNTGELFFGEGSRLTVL.

This clone was observed once. This rearrangement joins TRBV5-4 to TRBJ1-1; maybe TRBD1 (6 bases). V was cut by 4 bases and J by 7 bases, with 17 bases left in between. Germline CDR1 and CDR2: SGHNT and YYREEE (reference sequence). The CDR3 covers 14 residues. CDR3 nucleotides: TGTGCCAGCAGCCTCCAGGACAGAAGAATTGAAGCTTTCTTT. Amino acid sequence: CASSLQDRRIEAFF. Together with reference TRBV5-4 and TRBJ1-1, the CDR3 gives the full variable domain: ETGVTQSPTHLIKTRGQQVTLRCSSQSGHNTVSWYQQALGQGPQFIFQYYREEENGRGNFPPRFSGLQFPNYSSELNVNALELDDSALYLCASSLQDRRIEAFFGQGTRLTVV.

This chain connects TRBV28 to TRBJ2-2; D is ambiguous. Between the trimmed V and J ends, which lost 2 bases and 2 bases, there was a span of 9 bases. The CDR3 runs to 15 residues. Germline CDR1 is MDHEN and CDR2 is SYDVKM. The CDR3 region is CASSLTGTNTGELFF. Written as DNA, the CDR3 is TGTGCCAGCAGTTTAACTGGTACTAACACCGGGGAGCTGTTTTTT.

This clone was recorded once. V usage is TRBV6-5 and J usage is TRBJ2-7; D gene unclear. CDR1 and CDR2 (germline): MNHEY, SVGAGI. V lost 2 bases and J 0 bases, leaving 8 bases between the germline ends. This CDR3 region has 14 residues. The chain's CDR3 is CASSYEADSYEQYF. DNA for the CDR3: TGTGCCAGCAGTTACGAGGCCGACTCCTACGAGCAGTACTTC.

The rearrangement uses TRBV27 and TRBJ1-2; maybe TRBD1 (6 bases). This CDR3 is built from 14 residues. The ends were cut back, 6 bases at V and 4 bases at J, with 15 bases in the middle. The V gene's germline CDR1 is MNHEY and CDR2 SMNVEV (reference sequence). The CDR3 region is CASRTLQGTYGYTF. The CDR3 bases are TGTGCCAGCAGGACATTACAGGGAACCTATGGCTACACCTTC.

The chain joins TRBV10-3 to TRBJ1-2, with TRBD1 identical over 8 bases. CDR1 and CDR2 (germline): ENHRY, SYGVKD. Trimming took 4 bases from V and 6 from J; bases not matched to a gene: 7. The CDR3 loop spans 14 amino acids. In DNA, the CDR3 is TGTGCCATCAGTGGCCCCAGGGGGCGCGATGGCTACACCTTC. Translated: CAISGPRGRDGYTF.

The chain uses TRBV5-1 and TRBJ2-1; TRBD2 matches 9 bases. The CDR3 length is 16 residues. Trimming removed 4 bases from V and 4 bases from J; junction bases left unmatched: 9. The germline V gene has CDR1 SGHRS and CDR2 YFSETQ. This CDR3 reads CASSREGTSRYNEQFF. The CDR3 nucleotides are TGCGCCAGCAGCCGGGAGGGGACTAGCCGTTACAATGAGCAGTTCTTC. The whole variable domain, remainder taken from reference TRBV5-1 and TRBJ2-1, is KAGVTQTPRYLIKTRGQQVTLSCSPISGHRSVSWYQQTPGQGLQFLFEYFSETQRNKGNFPGRFSGRQFSNSRSEMNVSTLELGDSALYLCASSREGTSRYNEQFFGPGTRLTVL.

This chain links TRBV4-2 with TRBJ2-5; the match to TRBD1 covers 8 bases. The V and J ends lost 4 bases and 4 bases, in that order; junction bases with no gene match: 5. CDR1 is LGHNA and CDR2 is YNFKEQ in the germline V gene. This CDR3 has 14 residues. Written as DNA, the CDR3 is TGTGCCAGCAGCCTCGGAACAGGGGGAGAGACCCAGTACTTC. It translates to CASSLGTGGETQYF.

The chain employs TRBV6-5 and TRBJ1-4; TRBD1 might be the D (6 bases). Germline values: CDR1 MNHEY, CDR2 SVGAGI. The V end was cut by 4 bases, the J end by 3 bases, with 9 bases between. This CDR3 is 14 amino acids long. CDR3 region: CASSSRGPNEKLFF. The CDR3, as DNA: TGTGCCAGCAGTTCCAGGGGACCTAATGAAAAACTGTTTTTT.

J is TRBJ2-7 and V is TRBV28; D may be TRBD2 (6 bases). The CDR3 is 14 amino acids. V dropped 2 bases and J dropped 5 bases, with 13 bases sitting between them. CDR1 is MDHEN and CDR2 is SYDVKM in the germline V gene. CDR3 sequence reads: CASSLKEGSDEQYF. As DNA, the CDR3 is TGTGCCAGCAGTTTAAAGGAGGGTAGCGACGAGCAGTACTTC.

As for this clone: The sample contains more than one DNA sequence encoding this CDR3. The chain has TRBV6-5 and TRBJ2-6; 8 bases are shared with TRBD2. Germline assignment: CDR1 MNHEY and CDR2 SVGAGI. V gave up 7 bases and J gave up 1 base; unmatched junction bases: 3. This CDR3 has 15 amino acids. In DNA form, the CDR3 reads TGTGCCAGCACCCCGGGAGGGTCTGGGGCCAACGTCCTGACTTTC. Translation gives CASTPGGSGANVLTF.

This clone has a handful of counts. The V and J genes are TRBV4-1 and TRBJ1-5; 7 positions agree with TRBD1. J was trimmed by 4 bases and V by 0 bases; bases with no gene match: 6. Germline lookup yields CDR1 MGHRA and CDR2 YSYEKL. The CDR3 spans 16 residues. The CDR3 sequence: CASSQDPDRPNQPQHF. CDR3 nucleotides: TGCGCCAGCAGCCAAGATCCGGACAGGCCTAATCAGCCCCAGCATTTT.

This sequence joins TRBV5-1 and TRBJ2-4, with 8 positions matching TRBD2. The ends lost 5 bases at V and 5 bases at J; junction bases unmatched: 9. CDR3 length equals 15 residues. Germline CDR1 SGHRS, CDR2 YFSETQ. CDR3 amino acids: CASSTAGGGENIQYF. The CDR3 nucleotides are TGCGCCAGCAGTACGGCGGGGGGAGGGGAAAACATTCAGTACTTC.

The rearrangement links TRBV9 to TRBJ1-2, with D possibly TRBD1 on 6 matching bases. Trimming removed 0 bases at V and 8 bases at J, with 14 bases between. The germline gives CDR1 SGDLS, CDR2 YYNGEE. The CDR3 sequence is 14 residues long. The CDR3 bases are TGTGCCAGCAGCGTAGGAGGCAGCGGGGGCGGCTACACCTTC. Translated: CASSVGGSGGGYTF.